This T cell receptor beta chain is drawn from a study of CD8 T cells in ankylosing spondylitis. At least ten counts were recorded for this clonotype. Libraries of TCR beta came from quantitative 5'-RACE with molecular barcodes. TCRdb re-called the 5' RACE reads with MiXCR, one entry per CDR3 protein. The profile shows roughly 100,000 distinct CDR3 sequences, 8% to 10% of them singletons. Per the germline V gene, CDR1 is KGHSH and CDR2 is LQKENI. This CDR3 region has 15 residues. Trimming took 3 bases from V and 2 from J; bases not matched to a gene: 3. The receptor was derived from a male donor with ankylosing spondylitis or in good health (not recorded which). The specimen sequenced was blood, either unsorted or a sorted T cell fraction (not recorded which). The chain recombines TRBV18 with TRBJ2-7; 11 nucleotides align to TRBD1. In DNA, the CDR3 is TGTGCCAGCTCACCTGGGGGACAGGGGGCCTACGAGCAGTACTTC. It encodes CASSPGGQGAYEQYF.